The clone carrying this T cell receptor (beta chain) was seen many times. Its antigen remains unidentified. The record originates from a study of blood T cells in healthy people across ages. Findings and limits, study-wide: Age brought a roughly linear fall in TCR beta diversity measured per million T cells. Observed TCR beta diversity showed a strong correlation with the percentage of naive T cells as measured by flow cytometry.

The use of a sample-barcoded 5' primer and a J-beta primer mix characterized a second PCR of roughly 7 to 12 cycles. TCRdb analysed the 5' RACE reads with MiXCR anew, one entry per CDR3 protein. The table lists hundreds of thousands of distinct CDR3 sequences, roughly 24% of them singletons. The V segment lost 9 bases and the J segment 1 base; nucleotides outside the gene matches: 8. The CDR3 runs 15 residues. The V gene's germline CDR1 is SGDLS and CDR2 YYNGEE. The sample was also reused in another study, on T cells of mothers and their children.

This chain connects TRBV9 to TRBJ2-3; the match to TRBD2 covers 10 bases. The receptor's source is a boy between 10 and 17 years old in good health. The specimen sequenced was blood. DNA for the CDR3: TGTGCCACCTCGACCGGGACTAGCGGCACAGATACGCAGTATTTT. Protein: CATSTGTSGTDTQYF. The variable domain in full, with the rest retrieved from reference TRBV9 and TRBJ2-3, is DSGVTQTPKHLITATGQRVTLRCSPRSGDLSVYWYQQSLDQGLQFLIQYYNGEERAKGNILERFSAQQFPDLHSELNLSSLELGDSALYFCATSTGTSGTDTQYFGPGTRLTVL.